These 6 T cell receptor beta chains were sequenced from one sample in a study of radiotherapy plus CTLA-4 blockade in lung cancer. Method: immunoSEQ multiplex PCR; TCRdb's copy keeps in-frame clones and lacks some. The repertoire holds about 49,000 clones, with 80% to 90% as singletons. This material consisted of peripheral blood, taken from a patient treated with radiotherapy plus ipilimumab. These receptors were collected from a human donor with non-small cell lung cancer whose response to radiotherapy plus ipilimumab could not be evaluated.

This chain links TRBV28 with TRBJ1-3, with a tentative D call TRBD1 (5 bases). CDR3 length: 15 amino acids. The germline V and J ends were trimmed by 7 bases and 0 bases, with 13 bases remaining between them. Germline V gene sequence: CDR1 MDHEN, CDR2 SYDVKM. CDR3 sequence: CASIGADISGNTIYF. In DNA, the CDR3 is TGTGCCAGCATTGGGGCGGACATCTCTGGAAACACCATATATTTT.

CDR3 coding DNA: TGCGCCAGCAGTGTTTGGGGGCAGCACAATCAGCCCCAGCATTTT. It is translated as CASSVWGQHNQPQHF. The rearrangement links TRBV23-1 to TRBJ1-5, with D possibly matching TRBD1 (6 bases). TRBV23-1 is an ORF, and what it does is uncertain. CDR3 length equals 15 residues. V lost 5 bases to trimming and J lost 3 bases, with 14 bases between them.

This rearrangement joins TRBV4-3 to TRBJ2-7, with D uncertain. This CDR3 has 13 residues. V was trimmed by 4 bases and J by 0 bases, leaving 7 bases between them. Looked up from germline, CDR1 is LGHNA and CDR2 is YSLEER. The CDR3 DNA reads as TGCGCCAGCAGCCCCGGGTTCTCCTACGAGCAGTACTTC. Its translation is CASSPGFSYEQYF.

This chain links TRBV9 with TRBJ2-7; 9 positions agree with TRBD2. The J segment lost 2 bases and the V segment lost 0 bases, leaving 3 bases of the junction unmatched. The CDR3 consists of 15 residues. From germline, CDR1 is SGDLS and CDR2 YYNGEE. CDR3 nucleotide sequence: TGTGCCAGCAGCGTAGAAGCGGGAGGACCCTACGAGCAGTACTTC. This encodes CASSVEAGGPYEQYF.

CDR3 DNA: TGCAGTGCTATGGACAGGTCCACCATATATTTT. It codes for CSAMDRSTIYF. This sequence joins TRBV20-1 and TRBJ1-3; 7 nucleotides agree with TRBD1. CDR3 length: 11 residues. V was clipped by 4 bases and J by 9 bases; unmatched bases: 3. From germline, CDR1 is DFQATT and CDR2 SNEGSKA (reference sequence).

The sample holds one count of this clone. The chain combines TRBV28 with TRBJ2-3; the D is unclear. V was pared by 5 bases and J by 10 bases, with 13 bases between. The CDR3 contains 12 residues. Germline assignment: CDR1 MDHEN and CDR2 SYDVKM. The CDR3 nucleotides are TGTGCCAGCAGTCCTCAACTCGGAGCGCAGTATTTT. Its translation: CASSPQLGAQYF.